Here is one T cell receptor beta chain with its context. TCRdb's copy holds only in-frame clones and misses some; the assay was immunoSEQ multiplex PCR. Of 60,000 to 75,000 clones listed, roughly 87% are singletons. V was cut by 5 bases and J by 4 bases, with 10 bases left in between. CDR1 and CDR2 from the germline V gene are SGHRS and YFSETQ. There are 12 residues in the CDR3. This entry is derived from a study of T cell responses to AZD1222 COVID-19 vaccine. V gene TRBV5-1 combines with J gene TRBJ2-7; D uncertain. The sequence was collected from an adult in good health. The sequences come from peripheral blood, collected on day 0 of AZD1222 vaccination. The CDR3 sequence: CASSSVPYEQYF. The CDR3 DNA is TGCGCCAGCAGTTCAGTCCCATACGAGCAGTACTTC. Drawing the rest from reference TRBV5-1 and TRBJ2-7, the complete variable domain is KAGVTQTPRYLIKTRGQQVTLSCSPISGHRSVSWYQQTPGQGLQFLFEYFSETQRNKGNFPGRFSGRQFSNSRSEMNVSTLELGDSALYLCASSSVPYEQYFGPGTRLTVT.